The next 26 T cell receptor beta chains were all read from a single sample in a study of blood T cell repertoires in COVID-19. Method: immunoSEQ multiplex PCR; TCRdb's copy keeps in-frame clones and lacks some. The repertoire holds 210,000 or so clones, with 88% as singletons. The sample was PBMCs or T cells enriched from blood (not recorded which). All receptors come from a woman aged 25 to 45 who had been exposed to COVID-19.

J is TRBJ2-1 and V is TRBV7-9; D may be TRBD1 (6 bases). Germline V gene data show CDR1 as SEHNR and CDR2 as FQNEAQ (reference sequence). The CDR3 runs 13 residues. V shed 5 bases and J shed 5 bases, with 10 bases lying between them. The CDR3 bases are TGTGCCAGCAGCCAATGGACAGACAATGAGCAGTTCTTC. It translates to CASSQWTDNEQFF.

The gene calls are TRBV11-2 and TRBJ2-5; TRBD2 might be the D (5 bases). V was shortened by 5 bases and J by 5 bases, with 21 bases between the two germline ends. The CDR3 runs 16 residues. In germline, CDR1 is SGHAT, CDR2 FQNNGV. The CDR3 loop is CASSPRRDSAVETQYF. The DNA of the CDR3 is TGTGCCAGCAGCCCCCGACGGGATAGCGCCGTGGAGACCCAGTACTTC.

The chain joins TRBV3-1 (or the pseudogene TRBV3-2) to TRBJ2-2, with no clear D. The V end lost 5 bases, the J end lost 4 bases, and 5 bases lay between the germline ends. Germline CDR1 is LGHDT and CDR2 is YNNKEL (reference sequence). The CDR3 loop spans 12 amino acids. The CDR3 here is CASSYSTGELFF. Written as DNA, the CDR3 is TGTGCCAGCAGCTACAGCACCGGGGAGCTGTTTTTT.

This clone was seen a few times. This chain joins TRBV4-1 and TRBJ1-5, with TRBD1 matching over 11 bases. Trimming at V came to 0 bases and at J to 0 bases, leaving 4 bases not matched to a gene. The CDR3 runs to 18 residues. CDR1 is MGHRA and CDR2 is YSYEKL in the germline V gene. The CDR3 loop reads CASSQEGQGVYSNQPQHF. The CDR3 coding sequence is TGCGCCAGCAGCCAAGAGGGACAGGGGGTTTATAGCAATCAGCCCCAGCATTTT.

V usage is TRBV18 and J usage is TRBJ1-1; maybe TRBD1 (6 bases). Trimming pared 1 base from V and 2 bases from J, leaving 11 bases between. Germline V CDR1 and CDR2: KGHSH, LQKENI. The CDR3 totals 15 residues. CDR3 bases: TGTGCCAGCTCACCACACAGGGCTCCAAACACTGAAGCTTTCTTT. This translates into CASSPHRAPNTEAFF.

This clone was picked up a small number of times. The CDR3 sequence is CASIFRQGIVEQYF. DNA for the CDR3: TGTGCCAGCATTTTCAGACAGGGGATCGTCGAGCAGTACTTC. The genes are TRBV6-5 and TRBJ2-7; 8 nucleotides line up with TRBD1. This CDR3 comprises 14 residues. Germline trimming cut 7 bases from V and 6 bases from J; bases unmatched to any gene: 11. Germline V gene data show CDR1 as MNHEY and CDR2 as SVGAGI.

The chain uses TRBV11-2 and TRBJ1-2; 7 bases align to TRBD1. The CDR3 runs 13 residues. The V and J ends lost 3 bases and 8 bases, in that order; junction bases with no gene match: 6. CDR1 is SGHAT, CDR2 FQNNGV, per germline. The CDR3: CASSLKQGTGYTF. CDR3 in DNA: TGTGCCAGCAGCTTGAAACAGGGGACGGGCTACACCTTC.

The CDR3 loop reads CASSYSRDTQYF. The DNA of the CDR3 is TGTGCCAGCAGTTACTCGAGAGATACGCAGTATTTT. The gene calls are TRBV6-5 and TRBJ2-3; D unclear. V was clipped by 0 bases and J by 5 bases, with 3 bases between them. The CDR3 consists of 12 residues. Germline lookup yields CDR1 MNHEY and CDR2 SVGAGI.

The chain has TRBV13 and TRBJ2-7, with TRBD2 matching over 10 bases. The CDR3 spans 15 residues. V gave up 0 bases and J gave up 4 bases; unmatched junction bases: 3. Germline CDR1 reads PRHDT; CDR2 reads FYEKMQ (reference sequence). The CDR3 DNA reads as TGTGCCAGCAGCTTAGGAGCGGGAGGGGCTTACGAGCAGTACTTC. Translated: CASSLGAGGAYEQYF.

The rearrangement uses TRBV5-1 and TRBJ2-7; TRBD2 aligns across 13 bases. Germline V gene sequence: CDR1 SGHRS, CDR2 YFSETQ. Unmatched junction bases numbered 18, after V lost 1 base and J lost 5 bases. The length of the CDR3 is 20 residues. The CDR3 protein is CASSLSRGFGSGLAGDEQYF. CDR3 coding DNA: TGCGCCAGCAGCTTGAGCCGCGGGTTTGGATCCGGACTAGCGGGAGACGAGCAGTACTTC.

The V and J genes are TRBV11-2 and TRBJ2-7; TRBD2 aligns across 8 bases. The germline V gene encodes CDR1 SGHAT and CDR2 FQNNGV. This CDR3 has 15 residues. V shed 5 bases and J 5 bases; nucleotides not matched to a gene: 11. This chain's CDR3 is CASSPPRAGVNEQYF. For the CDR3, the DNA is TGTGCCAGCAGCCCCCCCAGAGCGGGAGTAAACGAGCAGTACTTC.

V usage is TRBV11-2 and J usage is TRBJ2-2, with 9 bases fitting TRBD2. CDR3 length equals 16 residues. With V trimmed by 5 bases and J by 1 base, 5 bases remained unmatched. Germline CDR1 reads SGHAT; CDR2 reads FQNNGV. Here the CDR3 DNA reads TGTGCCAGCAGCGGTAGCGGGAGAAGGAACACCGGGGAGCTGTTTTTT. As protein: CASSGSGRRNTGELFF.

The rearrangement uses TRBV10-1 and TRBJ2-2; D is uncertain. Germline lookup yields CDR1 WNHNN and CDR2 SYGVQD (reference sequence). Trimming shortened V by 3 bases and J by 10 bases, and 15 bases separated the two germline ends. This CDR3 spans 14 amino acids. The CDR3 region is CASSDPRVSEELFF. As DNA, the CDR3 is TGCGCCAGCAGTGACCCCCGGGTCAGTGAGGAGCTGTTTTTT.

The chain has TRBV4-1 and TRBJ1-5; D gene uncertain. The CDR3 has 13 residues. Germline loops: CDR1 MGHRA, CDR2 YSYEKL. Trimming stripped 3 bases from V and 6 bases from J, with 9 bases between. This chain's CDR3 is CASSHSPRQPQHF. In DNA, the CDR3 is TGCGCCAGCAGCCATTCACCGCGTCAGCCCCAGCATTTT.

This clone was observed a handful of times. The rearrangement uses TRBV5-1 and TRBJ2-7; 9 bases are shared with TRBD1. Germline V gene lookup returns CDR1 SGHRS and CDR2 YFSETQ. Germline trimming cut 0 bases from V and 3 bases from J; bases unmatched to any gene: 13. The CDR3 extends over 18 amino acids. The CDR3 region has the DNA TGCGCCAGCAGCTTGGCCCCCCGGGACAGGGAGCCCCTCTACGAGCAGTACTTC. The encoded protein is CASSLAPRDREPLYEQYF.

This clone was counted only a few times. This sequence joins TRBV29-1 and TRBJ2-1; the match to TRBD2 covers 14 bases. V lost 7 bases and J lost 13; bases outside the gene matches: 6. The CDR3 contains 12 residues. Looked up from germline, CDR1 is SQVTM and CDR2 is ANQGSEA. CDR3 DNA sequence: TGCAGCGCCGGGACTAGCGGGAGTCTCCAGTTCTTC. This codes for CSAGTSGSLQFF.

The CDR3 spells CASSSPGRDAQETQYF. The DNA for the CDR3 is TGTGCCAGCAGTTCGCCGGGGCGGGATGCCCAAGAGACCCAGTACTTC. V is TRBV28 and J is TRBJ2-5, with D tentatively TRBD2 (6 bases). The CDR3 runs to 16 residues. Germline-derived CDR1 and CDR2 are MDHEN and SYDVKM. Trimming removed 4 bases at V and 1 base at J, with 16 bases between.

The gene calls are TRBV5-1 and TRBJ1-5; 9 positions agree with TRBD1. CDR3 length: 14 amino acids. CDR1 and CDR2 (germline): SGHRS, YFSETQ. V lost 1 base to trimming and J lost 5 bases; unmatched junction nucleotides: 1. Written as DNA, the CDR3 is TGCGCCAGCAGCTTGAGACAGGGGGATCAGCCCCAGCATTTT. Its protein product is CASSLRQGDQPQHF.

The chain employs TRBV5-1 and TRBJ2-7, with TRBD1 matching over 8 bases. The germline V gene has CDR1 SGHRS and CDR2 YFSETQ. With V trimmed by 5 bases and J by 2 bases, 9 bases remained unmatched. The CDR3 is made up of 15 amino acids. The CDR3 protein is CASRGGQAITYEQYF. The CDR3 nucleotides read TGCGCCAGCAGGGGGGGACAGGCGATTACCTACGAGCAGTACTTC.

The genes are TRBV27 and TRBJ1-5; D is uncertain. Germline values: CDR1 MNHEY, CDR2 SMNVEV (reference sequence). The CDR3 totals 15 residues. V was clipped by 0 bases and J by 1 base, with 7 bases between them. In DNA, the CDR3 is TGTGCCAGCAGTTTATCGCGAGGGAGCAATCAGCCCCAGCATTTT. This gives the protein CASSLSRGSNQPQHF.

This chain joins TRBV10-3 and TRBJ2-3; 8 nucleotides match TRBD2. The V and J ends lost 2 bases and 3 bases, in that order; junction bases with no gene match: 7. Germline V lookup: CDR1 ENHRY, CDR2 SYGVKD. The CDR3 has 16 residues. The CDR3 sequence: CAISEPGLEGTDTQYF. In DNA, the CDR3 is TGTGCCATCAGTGAGCCGGGACTAGAGGGGACAGATACGCAGTATTTT.

This chain joins TRBV30 and TRBJ1-2; weak D call: TRBD1 (5 bases). The CDR3 runs to 13 residues. The V gene lost 6 bases and the J gene lost 8 bases, with 19 bases spanning the gap. Per the germline V gene, CDR1 is GTSNPN and CDR2 is SVGIG (reference sequence). The CDR3 coding sequence is TGTGCCTGTCGTGGGACTTATCTAGAGGGCTACACCTTC. Translating gives CACRGTYLEGYTF. Full variable domain (remainder filled in from reference TRBV30 and TRBJ1-2): SQTIHQWPATLVQPVGSPLSLECTVEGTSNPNLYWYRQAAGRGLQLLFYSVGIGQISSEVPQNLSASRPQDRQFILSSKKLLLSDSGFYLCACRGTYLEGYTFGSGTRLTVV.

The rearrangement links TRBV19 to TRBJ2-5; 15 nucleotides align to TRBD2. This CDR3 comprises 16 residues. Germline V gene data show CDR1 as LNHDA and CDR2 as SQIVND (reference sequence). The V and J ends lost 6 bases and 1 base, in that order; junction bases with no gene match: 3. The CDR3 protein is CASRGTSGRTQETQYF. CDR3 DNA: TGTGCCAGTAGAGGGACTAGCGGGAGGACCCAAGAGACCCAGTACTTC. Supplemented by reference TRBV19 and TRBJ2-5, the full variable domain reads DGGITQSPKYLFRKEGQNVTLSCEQNLNHDAMYWYRQDPGQGLRLIYYSQIVNDFQKGDIAEGYSVSREKKESFPLTVTSAQKNPTAFYLCASRGTSGRTQETQYFGPGTRLLVL.

The J gene is TRBJ2-7, the V gene TRBV6-1; TRBD1 matches 8 bases. The CDR3 is 15 amino acids. The trim removed 0 bases at V and 2 bases at J, leaving 3 bases unmatched. Germline V lookup: CDR1 MNHNS, CDR2 SASEGT. Written as DNA, the CDR3 is TGTGCCAGCAGTGAAGCTGCACAGGGGGCCTACGAGCAGTACTTC. The encoded protein is CASSEAAQGAYEQYF.

This clone was observed a few times. The chain carries TRBV27 and TRBJ2-7, with D perhaps TRBD2 (7 bases). From germline, CDR1 is MNHEY and CDR2 SMNVEV (reference sequence). V gave up 11 bases and J gave up 3 bases, with 20 bases separating them. This CDR3 is built from 14 residues. CDR3 coding DNA: TGTGCCCCCGGGAGGAGTCAGGGGAGCTACGAGCAGTACTTC. This codes for CAPGRSQGSYEQYF.

The chain links TRBV18 to TRBJ2-7; TRBD1 agrees at 9 bases. The CDR3 is made up of 15 amino acids. Trimming at V came to 2 bases and at J to 3 bases, leaving 5 bases not matched to a gene. Germline lookup yields CDR1 KGHSH and CDR2 LQKENI. DNA of the CDR3: TGTGCCAGCTCACCAACCCCGGGACAGGGCTACGAGCAGTACTTC. As protein: CASSPTPGQGYEQYF.